This note documents a single T cell receptor (beta chain) sequence. Looked up from germline, CDR1 is KGHSH and CDR2 is LQKENI. Germline trimming cut 3 bases from V and 5 bases from J; bases unmatched to any gene: 10. This CDR3 is 18 amino acids long. This entry belongs to a study of blood T cell repertoires in COVID-19. Study at large: In each case, the material was cDNA or gDNA derived from T cells, B-cell-depleted T cells, or PBMCs.

Original data processing: Amplified reference gene primers provided the basis for estimating nucleated cell counts. The data were produced by immunoSEQ multiplex PCR, yet TCRdb's version contains in-frame clones alone and is incomplete. V, J and clone size derive from that table, while D and trimming were established from the DNA sequence. The top ten clones hold about 3% of a sample with some 270,000 clones, 91% of them seen once. The participants were between roughly 18 and 100 years old and came from 24 US areas. It was within 2 weeks before study entry that exposed participants met a COVID-19 case.

V is TRBV18 and J is TRBJ2-3; TRBD2 aligns across 14 bases. The clonotype originates from a man between 40 and 49 years old who had been exposed to COVID-19. Input material: PBMCs or T cells enriched from blood (not recorded which). DNA of the CDR3: TGTGCCAGCTCACCGGGACTAGCGGGAGACATGATGAGAGATACGCAGTATTTT. This gives the protein CASSPGLAGDMMRDTQYF.